These 7 T cell receptor beta chains were all obtained from the same sample, sequenced in a study of blood T cell repertoires in COVID-19. Repertoires were generated with immunoSEQ multiplex PCR, while TCRdb's copy carries only in-frame clones and drops some. The sample consists of roughly 200,000 clones, 86% of them appearing once. The sample was peripheral blood. The receptors were gathered from a man aged 80 or over with acute or convalescent COVID-19.

This chain connects TRBV18 to TRBJ1-1; possible D gene TRBD1, 6 bases. V lost 3 bases and J 0 bases, leaving 8 bases between the germline ends. Germline V lookup: CDR1 KGHSH, CDR2 LQKENI. The CDR3 runs to 14 residues. The CDR3 protein is CASSPRDMNTEAFF. The DNA of the CDR3 is TGTGCCAGCTCACCCAGGGACATGAACACTGAAGCTTTCTTT.

The V and J genes are TRBV19 and TRBJ1-3; the match to TRBD1 covers 7 bases. Unmatched junction bases numbered 11, after V lost 9 bases and J lost 6 bases. Looked up from germline, CDR1 is LNHDA and CDR2 is SQIVND (reference sequence). This CDR3 spans 14 amino acids. CDR3 sequence: CASRDRENANTIYF. CDR3 nucleotides: TGTGCCAGCCGCGACAGGGAAAACGCAAACACCATATATTTT.

The rearrangement joins TRBV7-2 to TRBJ1-1; no firm D call. CDR1 is SGHTA, CDR2 FQGNSA, per germline. The CDR3 has 15 amino acids. Trimming took 0 bases from V and 1 from J, leaving 9 bases between them. In nucleotides, the CDR3 is TGTGCCAGCAGCTTAGCGCGACTCCCGAACACTGAAGCTTTCTTT. Its protein is CASSLARLPNTEAFF.

The V call is TRBV18, the J call TRBJ2-7; 12 bases map to TRBD2. Germline V gives CDR1 KGHSH, CDR2 LQKENI. V dropped 3 bases and J dropped 5; count of bases not matched to a gene: 5. The CDR3 covers 15 residues. CDR3 DNA sequence: TGTGCCAGCTCACCGACTAGCGGGAGAATCAACGAGCAGTACGTC. Encoded protein: CASSPTSGRINEQYV.

The chain carries TRBV18 and TRBJ1-1; 8 nucleotides match TRBD1. The CDR3 totals 15 residues. The J segment lost 7 bases and the V segment lost 3 bases, leaving 10 bases of the junction unmatched. The germline V gene has CDR1 KGHSH and CDR2 LQKENI. CDR3: CASSPGQGRDLEAFF. The CDR3 nucleotides are TGTGCCAGCTCACCCGGACAGGGCCGGGACCTTGAAGCTTTCTTT.

The V and J genes are TRBV11-2 and TRBJ2-5; the D gene is possibly TRBD1 (5 bases). The V gene's germline CDR1 is SGHAT and CDR2 FQNNGV. This CDR3 has 15 residues. Trimming took off 1 base at V and 5 bases at J, with 14 bases between the two ends. CDR3 sequence: CASSLVFARQETQYF. DNA of the CDR3: TGTGCCAGCAGCTTAGTCTTCGCTAGACAGGAGACCCAGTACTTC.

The chain is built from TRBV18 and TRBJ1-1, with TRBD1 matching 7 bases. The V segment lost 3 bases and the J segment 1 base; nucleotides outside the gene matches: 2. The germline V gene has CDR1 KGHSH and CDR2 LQKENI. This CDR3 region has 14 residues. CDR3 residues: CASSPDRQNTEAFF. For the CDR3, the DNA is TGTGCCAGCTCACCGGACAGGCAGAACACTGAAGCTTTCTTT.